This is a list of T cell receptor beta chains from one sample in a study of radiotherapy plus CTLA-4 blockade in lung cancer. Here immunoSEQ multiplex PCR was the method, and the copy in TCRdb shows in-frame clones only, minus some. The sample consists of tens of thousands of clones, around 76% of them appearing once. Sequencing used peripheral blood, obtained from a patient treated with radiotherapy plus ipilimumab. These TCRs come from a human donor with non-small cell lung cancer who had a partial response to radiotherapy plus ipilimumab. Some clones in this sample may be carry-over from other donors' samples. CDR3s include the opening cysteine and the closing phenylalanine or tryptophan. The D gene is left open where the match is weak. The size entry is marked missing in some rows and otherwise reads once, few, many or a size class.

>TRBJ1-1|TRBD1|.|TRBV19
TGTGCCAGTAGTGTTCGGGACAGGGTTCGCCTAATGAACACTGAAGCTTTCTTT
CASSVRDRVRLMNTEAFF
>TRBJ2-3|TRBD2|.|TRBV6-1
TGTGCCAGCACCCCAGCGGGGGGCACAGATACGCAGTATTTT
CASTPAGGTDTQYF
>TRBJ1-1|.|.|TRBV7-3
TGTGCCAGCAGCTTTTCAAAAATCACTGAAGCTTTCTTT
CASSFSKITEAFF
>TRBJ2-6|TRBD2|.|TRBV28
TGTGCCATCACCGCGGGGGGCCCAGTCTCTGGGGCCAACGTCCTGACTTTC
CAITAGGPVSGANVLTF
>TRBJ2-5|.|.|TRBV7-2
TGTGCCAGCAGCGGGAATTTGATAGCGGCGGTAGCCCAGTACTTC
CASSGNLIAAVAQYF
>TRBJ2-5|TRBD1|.|TRBV5-1
TGCGCCAGCAGCCCCGGGACAGGGGGAGAGACCCAGTACTTC
CASSPGTGGETQYF
>TRBJ2-6|.|.|TRBV5-1
TGCGCCAGCAGCTTGGGTAGCTCTGGGGCCAACGTCCTGACTTTC
CASSLGSSGANVLTF
>TRBJ2-3|.|.|TRBV29-1
TGCAGCGCCCGAGTGGCAGGGGGCACAGATACGCAGTATTTT
CSARVAGGTDTQYF
>TRBJ1-1|.|.|TRBV7-2
TGTGCCAGCAGCTCGACGGGAGCTGAAGCTTTCTTT
CASSSTGAEAFF
>TRBJ2-7|.|.|TRBV10-1
TGCGCCAGCAGTCAGGCCGGGACAAAACCCTACGAGCAGTACTTC
CASSQAGTKPYEQYF
>TRBJ1-1|.|.|TRBV19
TGTGCCTCCCGGCGGGAACTTAACACTGAAGCTTTCTTT
CASRRELNTEAFF
>TRBJ2-2|TRBD1|.|TRBV5-1
TGCGCCAGCAGCGTTAACCGGGACAGGGTCTCCGGGGAGCTGTTTTTT
CASSVNRDRVSGELFF
>TRBJ1-2|.|.|TRBV5-4
TGTGCCAGCAGCTTGTGGGAGCGGAGTGGCTACACCTTC
CASSLWERSGYTF
>TRBJ1-2|TRBD1|.|TRBV28
TGTGCCAGCACCCTCGTGGGACAGGGGTATGGCTACACCTTC
CASTLVGQGYGYTF
>TRBJ1-3|TRBD1|.|TRBV19
TGTGCCAGTAGTCTCCGGGACAGCCGAAACACCATATATTTT
CASSLRDSRNTIYF
>TRBJ2-2|TRBD2|.|TRBV27
TGTGCCAGCAGCGCCCGGGGGGGTGTCACCGGGGAGCTGTTTTTT
CASSARGGVTGELFF
>TRBJ2-2|TRBD2|.|TRBV2
TGTGCCAGCAGTGACTCTAGCGGCCGGGGCACCGGGGAGCTGTTTTTT
CASSDSSGRGTGELFF
>TRBJ2-7|TRBD2|once|TRBV7-9
TGTGCCAGCAGCTGGGGGGGGGAGTGGGACGAGCAGTACTTC
CASSWGGEWDEQYF
>TRBJ1-1|.|.|TRBV6-5
TGTGCCAGCAGTACCTCGACAGCCATGAACACTGAAGCTTTCTTT
CASSTSTAMNTEAFF
>TRBJ2-1|.|.|TRBV21-1
TGTGCCAGCCGGACAGGGTACAATGAGCAGTTCTTC
CASRTGYNEQFF
>TRBJ1-3|.|few|TRBV28
TGTGCCAGCAGACCCCCGCTGAGGAACACCATATATTTT
CASRPPLRNTIYF
>TRBJ1-6|.|once|TRBV30
TGTGCCTGGGGCGGGCCAACGGGCTCCTATAATTCACCCCTCCACTTT
CAWGGPTGSYNSPLHF
>TRBJ1-1|.|.|TRBV5-8
TGTGCCAGCAGCTTGGGAAGGGGCAGGAACACTGAAGCTTTCTTT
CASSLGRGRNTEAFF
>TRBJ1-1|.|.|TRBV4-2
TGTGCCAGCAGCCAAGATAACAGCCGTACTGAAGCTTTCTTT
CASSQDNSRTEAFF
>TRBJ2-5|.|.|TRBV5-4
TGTGCCAGCAGCTTGGGAGCACAGGGCGGAGAGCAAGAGACCCAGTACTTC
CASSLGAQGGEQETQYF
>TRBJ2-6|.|.|TRBV4-3
TGCGCCAGCAGCCAAGGTTCGTCTGGGGCCAACGTCCTGACTTTC
CASSQGSSGANVLTF
>TRBJ1-1|.|.|TRBV7-9
TGTGCCAGCAGCCCACACCCTGCGGGCGAAGCTTTCTTT
CASSPHPAGEAFF
>TRBJ2-1|.|.|TRBV5-6
TGTGCCAGCAGCCCCGCGGGGTTCTCCTACAATGAGCAGTTCTTC
CASSPAGFSYNEQFF
>TRBJ2-1|TRBD2|.|TRBV9
TGTGCCAGCAGCGTATCCCCCGCCGGGACTAGTCCTGAGGAAAGGCAGTTCTTC
CASSVSPAGTSPEERQFF
>TRBJ1-5|.|.|TRBV7-2
TGTGCCAGCAGCTTACTCCGCAATCAGCCCCAGCATTTT
CASSLLRNQPQHF
>TRBJ2-1|.|.|TRBV6-1
TGTGCCAGCAGTGACTTCCGGGGAGTAATCAATGAGCAGTTCTTC
CASSDFRGVINEQFF
>TRBJ1-4|.|.|TRBV5-4
TGTGCCAGCAGCCCCGGACAGATAGCAACTAATGAAAAACTGTTTTTT
CASSPGQIATNEKLFF
>TRBJ1-3|TRBD1|few|TRBV5-3
TGTGCCAGAAGCAGGCCGGGACAGGGGATTTCTGGAAACACCATATATTTT
CARSRPGQGISGNTIYF